This T cell receptor beta chain was found in a study of T-cell memory formation after mild COVID-19. Study context: TCR clusters were largely donor specific.

This clonotype was observed a few times. What it binds is not known. TCRalpha and TCRbeta libraries used 5'RACE with constant-segment primers and UMIs. MiXCR was run by TCRdb on the 5' RACE reads, yielding one entry per CDR3 protein. The sample shows about 290,000 distinct CDR3 sequences, more than 15% of them seen only once. The study's findings and limits: Day 15 to 85 contractors were CD4/CD8 balanced; later expanders leaned CD4+.

Germline CDR1 reads KGHSH; CDR2 reads LQKENI. The CDR3 is made up of 13 amino acids. V shed 5 bases and J shed 9 bases, with 14 bases lying between them. The material sequenced was PBMCs or a T cell subset sorted from them (not recorded which). V is TRBV18 and J is TRBJ1-5, with a possible D match to TRBD1 (5 bases). The sequence was collected from a man younger than 35 who had mild COVID-19 (a few samples of this study predate the infection). Cell type and time point are not known. CDR3 coding DNA: TGTGCCAGCTCATTGGGGCGTCAATGGCCCCAGCATTTT. Amino acid sequence: CASSLGRQWPQHF.